These 28 T cell receptor beta chains were sequenced from one sample in a study of neurological immune-mediated disorders. TCRdb used MiXCR to reprocess the 5' RACE reads, holding one entry per CDR3 protein. The sample shows some 70,000 distinct CDR3 sequences, less than 5.5% of them seen only once. Sequencing input: PBMCs. Receptors were obtained from a man aged 30-40 years with multiple sclerosis.

On this clonotype: A much larger clone sits a single nucleotide away, making a read error possible. V usage is TRBV7-9 and J usage is TRBJ2-6; D unclear. Germline assignment: CDR1 SEHNR and CDR2 FQNEAQ (reference sequence). V lost 5 bases, J lost 4 bases, and 12 bases lay in between. The CDR3 is made up of 15 amino acids. CDR3 loop: CASSPESLGANVLTF. CDR3 bases: TGTGCCAGCAGCCCGGAATCCTTAGGGGCCAACGTCCTGACTTTC.

This clonotype was observed at least ten times. The rearrangement joins TRBV29-1 to TRBJ1-4, with TRBD1 matching over 11 bases. The germline V gene encodes CDR1 SQVTM and CDR2 ANQGSEA. V was clipped by 6 bases and J by 8 bases; unmatched bases: 11. CDR3 length equals 15 residues. For the CDR3, the DNA is TGCAGCGTCTCCTACTTGGGACAGGGGGGCGAAAAACTGTTTTTT. It encodes CSVSYLGQGGEKLFF.

In this sample, this clonotype turned up many times. The chain combines TRBV9 with TRBJ2-1; 7 nucleotides align to TRBD1. In germline, CDR1 is SGDLS, CDR2 YYNGEE. V lost 2 bases, J lost 3 bases, and 5 bases stayed unmatched. The CDR3 contains 15 residues. CDR3 in amino acids: CASSVAGTDYNEQFF. The CDR3 DNA is TGTGCCAGCAGCGTCGCCGGGACAGACTACAATGAGCAGTTCTTC.

The V gene is TRBV20-1, the J gene TRBJ1-1; no firm D call. CDR3 length: 13 residues. Germline CDR1 is DFQATT and CDR2 is SNEGSKA (reference sequence). The V end lost 0 bases, the J end lost 1 base, and 6 bases lay between the germline ends. The CDR3 loop is CSAREGWNTEAFF. CDR3 sequence (DNA): TGCAGTGCTAGAGAGGGGTGGAACACTGAAGCTTTCTTT.

In its sample, this clonotype was seen many times. The chain carries TRBV6-5 and TRBJ1-6; no reliable D call. V lost 6 bases to trimming and J lost 1 base, with 4 bases between them. Germline V lookup: CDR1 MNHEY, CDR2 SVGAGI. The CDR3 contains 13 residues. The CDR3 DNA reads as TGTGCCAGCAGCCAGTCCTATAATTCACCCCTCCACTTT. Translation: CASSQSYNSPLHF.

The rearrangement uses TRBV24-1 and TRBJ1-2; D uncertain. Germline V gives CDR1 KGHDR, CDR2 SFDVKD. The CDR3 runs 14 residues. Trimming removed 2 bases from V and 5 bases from J, with 11 bases in between. CDR3 DNA sequence: TGTGCCACCAGTGATTCCCTAAAGGGATATGGCTACACCTTC. It yields the protein CATSDSLKGYGYTF.

This clonotype has ten or more counts. The gene calls are TRBV11-1 and TRBJ2-3; 9 bases match TRBD2. Unmatched junction bases numbered 5, after V lost 2 bases and J lost 5 bases. CDR1 is SGHAT and CDR2 is FQDESV in the germline V gene (reference sequence). The length of the CDR3 is 15 residues. The CDR3 region is CASSLRRRGGDTQYF. The DNA of the CDR3 is TGTGCCAGCAGCTTACGGCGGCGGGGGGGAGATACGCAGTATTTT.

Many counts were recorded for this clonotype. V gene TRBV12-3 or TRBV12-4 combines with J gene TRBJ2-3, with 7 positions matching TRBD2. CDR3 length: 16 residues. After removal of 2 bases from V and 1 base from J, the junction contained 6 bases not matched to a gene. CDR3 nucleotides: TGTGCCAGCAGTTTATATGTTAGCGGGCGCACAGATACGCAGTATTTT. It encodes CASSLYVSGRTDTQYF.

On this clonotype: With a much larger clone just one base away, this may be a read error. The J gene is TRBJ1-6, the V gene TRBV9, with 7 nucleotides matching TRBD1. The germline gives CDR1 SGDLS, CDR2 YYNGEE. The CDR3 is 15 residues long. CDR3 sequence reads: CASSARQGMDSPLNF. The CDR3 bases are TGTGCCAGCAGCGCCCGACAGGGTATGGATTCACCCCTCAACTTT.

This rearrangement joins TRBV4-1 to TRBJ1-2, with 7 nucleotides matching TRBD1. Germline V gene lookup returns CDR1 MGHRA and CDR2 YSYEKL. This CDR3 is 15 amino acids long. Trimming took 4 bases from V and 0 from J; bases not matched to a gene: 5. The CDR3 reads CASSPSGTANYGYTF. The DNA of the CDR3 is TGCGCCAGCAGCCCCTCCGGGACAGCTAACTATGGCTACACCTTC.

This clonotype was seen repeatedly, ten times or more. The chain combines TRBV11-2 with TRBJ1-1; D is possibly TRBD1 (5 bases). This CDR3 is built from 14 residues. Trimming cost V 8 bases and J 4 bases, with 17 bases left between them. CDR1 and CDR2 (germline): SGHAT, FQNNGV. The CDR3 here is CASREDSLFTEAFF. The CDR3 coding sequence is TGTGCCAGCCGGGAAGACAGCCTATTCACTGAAGCTTTCTTT.

This clonotype appeared many times. V and J are TRBV27 and TRBJ1-1; maybe TRBD1 (5 bases). CDR1 and CDR2 (germline): MNHEY, SMNVEV (reference sequence). Trimming shortened V by 2 bases and J by 1 base, and 8 bases separated the two germline ends. CDR3 size: 14 residues. CDR3 nucleotide sequence: TGTGCCAGCAGTTTAATGGGACCGAACACTGAAGCTTTCTTT. Translated: CASSLMGPNTEAFF.

This clonotype was detected ten times or more. The rearrangement joins TRBV29-1 to TRBJ1-2; weak D call: TRBD1 (6 bases). The CDR3 length is 15 residues. In germline, CDR1 is SQVTM, CDR2 ANQGSEA. V lost 0 bases, J lost 8 bases, and 19 bases lay in between. CDR3 DNA: TGCAGCGTTGAAGATAGGAAGACGGGGGCGAGGGGCTACACCTTC. Its translation: CSVEDRKTGARGYTF.

This clonotype was counted at least ten times. The chain recombines TRBV20-1 with TRBJ2-7; 11 bases are a match to TRBD2. Germline V lookup: CDR1 DFQATT, CDR2 SNEGSKA (reference sequence). Losses at the gene ends were 0 bases for V and 6 bases for J; bases not matched to a gene: 4. The CDR3 is made up of 14 amino acids. The CDR3 bases are TGCAGTGCTAGAGATCTAGCGGGGGGCCGCGAGCAGTACTTC. It specifies CSARDLAGGREQYF.

This clonotype was found many times. The gene calls are TRBV20-1 and TRBJ2-3; TRBD1 agrees at 9 bases. The J segment lost 3 bases and the V segment lost 1 base, leaving 11 bases of the junction unmatched. Germline CDR1 is DFQATT and CDR2 is SNEGSKA (reference sequence). This CDR3 is built from 17 residues. The CDR3 DNA is TGCAGTGCTAGAGCCCCCCCGGGACAGGGCAAGACAGATACGCAGTATTTT. Translated, it gives CSARAPPGQGKTDTQYF.

This clonotype has a count of ten or more. This chain connects TRBV27 to TRBJ1-2, with 9 bases lining up with TRBD1. The trim removed 5 bases at V and 1 base at J, leaving 14 bases unmatched. The CDR3 contains 18 residues. Germline V gene data show CDR1 as MNHEY and CDR2 as SMNVEV (reference sequence). The CDR3 here is CASSHLDLTGGGNYGYTF. The DNA of the CDR3 is TGTGCCAGCAGTCACCTCGACCTGACAGGGGGAGGTAACTATGGCTACACCTTC.

This clonotype is medium-sized in the sample. The chain employs TRBV7-9 and TRBJ2-5, with D possibly being TRBD1 (5 bases). The V and J ends lost 1 base and 1 base respectively, with 7 bases between them. Per the germline V gene, CDR1 is SEHNR and CDR2 is FQNEAQ (reference sequence). The length of the CDR3 is 14 residues. The chain's CDR3 is CASSLGQIQETQYF. DNA for the CDR3: TGTGCCAGCAGCTTAGGACAGATCCAAGAGACCCAGTACTTC.

The sample holds many counts of this clonotype. The chain couples TRBV20-1 to TRBJ1-2; no firm D call. With 5 bases removed from V and 1 base from J, the gap between germline ends came to 8 bases. The CDR3 extends over 12 amino acids. Germline CDR1 is DFQATT and CDR2 is SNEGSKA (reference sequence). This chain's CDR3 is CSARGSNYGYTF. CDR3 nucleotides: TGCAGTGCTCGGGGAAGTAACTATGGCTACACCTTC.

This clonotype was observed at least ten times. This sequence joins TRBV5-1 and TRBJ2-3, with D perhaps TRBD2 (5 bases). The germline CDR1 and CDR2 sequences are SGHRS and YFSETQ. V lost 0 bases and J 1 base, leaving 6 bases between the germline ends. The CDR3 is 14 residues long. CDR3 coding DNA: TGCGCCAGCAGCTTGGGTAGCGGCACAGATACGCAGTATTTT. Amino acids: CASSLGSGTDTQYF.

This clonotype appeared many times. The chain uses TRBV6-5 and TRBJ1-1; the D is unclear. This CDR3 has 14 amino acids. Germline CDR1 MNHEY, CDR2 SVGAGI. With 7 bases removed from V and 2 bases from J, the gap between germline ends came to 14 bases. DNA of the CDR3: TGTGCCAGCACCTCGTTTTGGGAAAACACTGAAGCTTTCTTT. Its protein is CASTSFWENTEAFF.

The table lists this clonotype with many counts. V is TRBV10-3 and J is TRBJ2-7, with 10 bases that match TRBD1. V trimming: 4 bases; J trimming: 4 bases; junction bases outside the gene matches: 7. The CDR3 is made up of 15 amino acids. CDR1 and CDR2 (germline): ENHRY, SYGVKD. The CDR3 loop is CAISGRDRGVYEQYF. CDR3 DNA sequence: TGTGCCATCAGTGGCAGGGACAGGGGCGTTTACGAGCAGTACTTC.

This clonotype was counted at least ten times. V usage is TRBV19 and J usage is TRBJ1-4; D is perhaps TRBD1 (5 bases). Looked up from germline, CDR1 is LNHDA and CDR2 is SQIVND (reference sequence). The CDR3 is 11 residues long. Trimming took 6 bases from V and 7 from J, leaving 6 bases between them. CDR3 amino acids: CASRGVEKLFF. Written as DNA, the CDR3 is TGTGCCAGTAGGGGGGTTGAAAAACTGTTTTTT. Full variable domain (outside the CDR3, taken from reference TRBV19 and TRBJ1-4): DGGITQSPKYLFRKEGQNVTLSCEQNLNHDAMYWYRQDPGQGLRLIYYSQIVNDFQKGDIAEGYSVSREKKESFPLTVTSAQKNPTAFYLCASRGVEKLFFGSGTQLSVL.

This clonotype appeared many times. This chain uses TRBV27 with TRBJ2-7; 9 bases map to TRBD1. The V and J ends lost 3 bases and 2 bases, in that order; junction bases with no gene match: 14. Germline CDR1 is MNHEY and CDR2 is SMNVEV (reference sequence). The CDR3 consists of 18 residues. CDR3 sequence (DNA): TGTGCCAGCAGTTTCTCATCCCATACAGGGGGCAGGGCCTACGAGCAGTACTTC. This translates into CASSFSSHTGGRAYEQYF.

Many counts were recorded for this clonotype. The rearrangement joins TRBV2 to TRBJ1-4, with 7 bases identical to TRBD1. This CDR3 contains 12 residues. CDR1 and CDR2 from the germline V gene are SNHLY and FYNNEI. Losses at the gene ends were 6 bases for V and 8 bases for J; bases not matched to a gene: 3. In DNA, the CDR3 is TGTGCCAGCAGCGACAGGGAGGAAAAACTGTTTTTT. It is translated as CASSDREEKLFF.

At least ten counts were recorded for this clonotype. The chain recombines TRBV11-1 with TRBJ2-4; 12 bases align to TRBD2. The ends lost 3 bases at V and 0 bases at J; junction bases unmatched: 6. Germline loops: CDR1 SGHAT, CDR2 FQDESV (reference sequence). The CDR3 has 18 amino acids. The CDR3 sequence: CASSLRLAGELAKNIQYF. In DNA form, the CDR3 reads TGTGCCAGCAGCTTGAGACTAGCGGGGGAATTAGCCAAAAACATTCAGTACTTC.

This clonotype has more than one count but fewer than ten. Because it lacks the conserved phenylalanine or tryptophan at the end, this CDR3 is likely a read error. This chain connects TRBV5-5 to TRBJ2-7, with 7 positions matching TRBD1. This CDR3 spans 15 amino acids. The junction had 8 bases not matched to a gene; V was cut back by 4 bases and J by 1 base. Germline V gene lookup returns CDR1 SGHKS and CDR2 YYEKEE (reference sequence). Here the CDR3 DNA reads TGTGCCAGCAGCCCCTTGGCGACAGGGTCCTACGAGCAGTACTAC. This encodes CASSPLATGSYEQYY.

This clonotype was seen ten or more times. The rearrangement links TRBV3-1 to TRBJ1-5; the D is unclear. The CDR3 has 12 amino acids. In germline, CDR1 is LGHDT, CDR2 YNNKEL (reference sequence). V gave up 3 bases and J gave up 4 bases, with 4 bases separating them. The CDR3 nucleotides are TGTGCCAGCAGCCAGGGGAATCAGCCCCAGCATTTT. Translating it yields CASSQGNQPQHF.

This clonotype appeared many times. The V call is TRBV20-1, the J call TRBJ1-3, with unresolved D. Germline assignment: CDR1 DFQATT and CDR2 SNEGSKA (reference sequence). V lost 6 bases, J lost 3 bases, and 15 bases lay in between. The CDR3 extends over 14 amino acids. The CDR3 loop is CSASRWPDGNTIYF. CDR3 DNA: TGCAGTGCCAGTAGGTGGCCAGATGGAAACACCATATATTTT.